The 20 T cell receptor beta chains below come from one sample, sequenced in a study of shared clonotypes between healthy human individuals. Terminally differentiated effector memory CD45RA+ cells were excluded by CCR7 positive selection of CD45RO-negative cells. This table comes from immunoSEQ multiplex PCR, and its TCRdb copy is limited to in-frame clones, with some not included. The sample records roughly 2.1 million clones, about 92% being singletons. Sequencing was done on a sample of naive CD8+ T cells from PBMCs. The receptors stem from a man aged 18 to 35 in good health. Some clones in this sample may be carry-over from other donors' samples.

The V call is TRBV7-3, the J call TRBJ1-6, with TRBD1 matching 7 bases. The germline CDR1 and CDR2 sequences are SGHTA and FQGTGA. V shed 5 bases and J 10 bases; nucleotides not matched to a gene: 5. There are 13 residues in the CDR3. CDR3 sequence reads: CASSVGTVSPLHF. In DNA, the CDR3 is TGTGCCAGCAGCGTTGGGACAGTCTCACCCCTCCACTTT.

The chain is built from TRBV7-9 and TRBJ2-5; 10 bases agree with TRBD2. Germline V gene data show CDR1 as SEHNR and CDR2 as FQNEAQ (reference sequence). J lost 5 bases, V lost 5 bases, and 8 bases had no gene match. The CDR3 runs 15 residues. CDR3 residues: CASSHIAGGRETQYF. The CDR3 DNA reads TGTGCCAGCAGCCACATAGCGGGAGGCCGTGAGACCCAGTACTTC.

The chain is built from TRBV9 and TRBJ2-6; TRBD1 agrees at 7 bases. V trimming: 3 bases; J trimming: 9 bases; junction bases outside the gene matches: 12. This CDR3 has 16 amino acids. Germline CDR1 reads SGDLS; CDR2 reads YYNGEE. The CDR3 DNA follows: TGTGCCAGCAGCGAAGGGACAGCCTACCCCCGCAACGTCCTGACTTTC. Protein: CASSEGTAYPRNVLTF.

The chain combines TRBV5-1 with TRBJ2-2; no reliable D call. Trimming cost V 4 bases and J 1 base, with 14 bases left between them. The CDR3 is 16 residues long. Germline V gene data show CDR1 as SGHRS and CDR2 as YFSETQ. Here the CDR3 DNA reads TGCGCCAGCAGCCCCCCAGCCATCGGGAACACCGGGGAGCTGTTTTTT. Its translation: CASSPPAIGNTGELFF.

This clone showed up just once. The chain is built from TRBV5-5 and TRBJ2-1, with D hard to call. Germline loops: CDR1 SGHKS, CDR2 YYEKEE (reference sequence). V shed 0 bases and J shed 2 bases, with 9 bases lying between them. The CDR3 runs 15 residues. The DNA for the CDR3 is TGTGCCAGCAGCTTGGGTGGAGTTACCTACAATGAGCAGTTCTTC. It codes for CASSLGGVTYNEQFF.

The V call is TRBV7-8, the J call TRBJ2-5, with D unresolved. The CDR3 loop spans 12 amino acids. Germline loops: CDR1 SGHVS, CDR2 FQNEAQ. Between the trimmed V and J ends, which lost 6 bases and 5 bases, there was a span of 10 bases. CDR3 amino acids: CASRPTWETQYF. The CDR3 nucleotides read TGTGCCAGCAGACCAACCTGGGAGACCCAGTACTTC. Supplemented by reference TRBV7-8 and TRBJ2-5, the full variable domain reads GAGVSQSPRYKVAKRGQDVALRCDPISGHVSLFWYQQALGQGPEFLTYFQNEAQLDKSGLPSDRFFAERPEGSVSTLKIQRTQQEDSAVYLCASRPTWETQYFGPGTRLLVL.

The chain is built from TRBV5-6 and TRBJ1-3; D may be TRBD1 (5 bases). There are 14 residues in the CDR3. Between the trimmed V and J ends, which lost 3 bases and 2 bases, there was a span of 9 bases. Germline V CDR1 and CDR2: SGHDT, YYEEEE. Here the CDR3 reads CASSWGNTGNTIYF. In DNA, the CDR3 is TGTGCCAGCAGCTGGGGGAACACTGGAAACACCATATATTTT.

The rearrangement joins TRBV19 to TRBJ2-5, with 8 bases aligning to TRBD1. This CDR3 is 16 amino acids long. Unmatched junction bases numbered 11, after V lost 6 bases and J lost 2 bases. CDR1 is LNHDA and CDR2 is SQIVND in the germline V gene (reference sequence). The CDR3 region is CASSTGTGGVQETQYF. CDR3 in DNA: TGTGCCAGTAGCACCGGGACAGGTGGGGTGCAAGAGACCCAGTACTTC.

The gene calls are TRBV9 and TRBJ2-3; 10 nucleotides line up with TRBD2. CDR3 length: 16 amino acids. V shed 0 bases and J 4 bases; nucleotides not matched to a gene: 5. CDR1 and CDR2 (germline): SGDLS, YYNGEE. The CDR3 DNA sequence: TGTGCCAGCAGCGTAGGAGCGGGAGGGCGGCCAGATACGCAGTATTTT. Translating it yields CASSVGAGGRPDTQYF.

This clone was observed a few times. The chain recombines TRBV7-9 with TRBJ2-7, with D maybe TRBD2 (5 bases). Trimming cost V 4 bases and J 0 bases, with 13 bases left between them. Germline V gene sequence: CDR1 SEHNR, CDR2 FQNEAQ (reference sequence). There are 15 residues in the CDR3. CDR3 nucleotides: TGTGCCAGCAGCTCGATAAGCGGTCCCTCCTACGAGCAGTACTTC. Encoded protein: CASSSISGPSYEQYF.

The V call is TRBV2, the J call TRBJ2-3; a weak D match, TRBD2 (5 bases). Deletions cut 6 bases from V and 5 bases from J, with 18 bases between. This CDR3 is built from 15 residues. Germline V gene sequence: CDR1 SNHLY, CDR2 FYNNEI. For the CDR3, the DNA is TGTGCCAGCAGGCCCGCACGGGATCGGGGAGATACGCAGTATTTT. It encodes CASRPARDRGDTQYF.

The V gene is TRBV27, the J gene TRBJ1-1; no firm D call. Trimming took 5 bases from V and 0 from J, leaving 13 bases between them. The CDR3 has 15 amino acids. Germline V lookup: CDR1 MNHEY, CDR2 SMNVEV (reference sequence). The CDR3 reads CASSTPSGVNTEAFF. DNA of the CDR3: TGTGCCAGCAGTACCCCGTCAGGAGTGAACACTGAAGCTTTCTTT.

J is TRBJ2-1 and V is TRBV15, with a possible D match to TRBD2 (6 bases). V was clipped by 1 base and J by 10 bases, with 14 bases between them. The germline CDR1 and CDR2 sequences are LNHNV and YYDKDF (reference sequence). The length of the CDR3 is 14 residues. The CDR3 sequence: CATSRGGTAGEQFF. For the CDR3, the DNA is TGTGCCACCAGCAGAGGCGGGACCGCCGGGGAGCAGTTCTTC.

The CDR3 DNA is TGTGCCAGCATACGACAGATCGCCAGGGATGGCTACACCTTC. This encodes CASIRQIARDGYTF. The V call is TRBV5-6, the J call TRBJ1-2, with D tentatively TRBD1 (5 bases). This CDR3 has 14 residues. Germline lookup yields CDR1 SGHDT and CDR2 YYEEEE. With 6 bases removed from V and 6 bases from J, the gap between germline ends came to 18 bases.

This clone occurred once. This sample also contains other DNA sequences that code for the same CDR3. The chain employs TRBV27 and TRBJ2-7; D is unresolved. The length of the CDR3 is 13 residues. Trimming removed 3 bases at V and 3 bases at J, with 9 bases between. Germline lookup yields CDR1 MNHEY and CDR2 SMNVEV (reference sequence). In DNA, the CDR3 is TGTGCCAGCAGTTTTGGAAAAAGCTACGAGCAGTACTTC. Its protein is CASSFGKSYEQYF.

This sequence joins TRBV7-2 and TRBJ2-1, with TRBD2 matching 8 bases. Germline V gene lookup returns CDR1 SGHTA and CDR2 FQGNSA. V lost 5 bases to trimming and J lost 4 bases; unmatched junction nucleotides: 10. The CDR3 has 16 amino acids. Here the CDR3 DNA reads TGTGCCAGCAGCGTCTTCGGGGCGGGGGGATACAATGAGCAGTTCTTC. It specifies CASSVFGAGGYNEQFF.

CDR3: CASTLYPPSNEKLFF. Written as DNA, the CDR3 is TGTGCCAGCACCCTTTACCCGCCATCTAATGAAAAACTGTTTTTT. The rearrangement uses TRBV6-5 and TRBJ1-4; D not resolved. The CDR3 is 15 amino acids. The germline gives CDR1 MNHEY, CDR2 SVGAGI. Trimming shortened V by 7 bases and J by 3 bases, and 15 bases separated the two germline ends.

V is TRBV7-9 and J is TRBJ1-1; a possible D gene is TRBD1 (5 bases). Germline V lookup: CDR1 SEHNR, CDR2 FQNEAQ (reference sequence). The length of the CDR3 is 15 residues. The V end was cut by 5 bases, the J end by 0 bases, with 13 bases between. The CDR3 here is CASSPTQTVNTEAFF. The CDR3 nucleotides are TGTGCCAGCAGCCCTACTCAGACAGTGAACACTGAAGCTTTCTTT.

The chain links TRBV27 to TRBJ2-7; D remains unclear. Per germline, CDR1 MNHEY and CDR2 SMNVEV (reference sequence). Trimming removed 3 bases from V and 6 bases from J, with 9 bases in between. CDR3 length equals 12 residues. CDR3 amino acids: CASSFFSSEQYF. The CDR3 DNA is TGTGCCAGCAGTTTTTTTAGCTCCGAGCAGTACTTC.

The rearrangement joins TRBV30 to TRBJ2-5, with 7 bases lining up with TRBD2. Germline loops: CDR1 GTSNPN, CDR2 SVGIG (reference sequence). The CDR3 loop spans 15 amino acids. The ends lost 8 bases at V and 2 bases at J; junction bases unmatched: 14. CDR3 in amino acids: CAGTGASGLQETQYF. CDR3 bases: TGTGCCGGAACCGGGGCTAGCGGATTACAAGAGACCCAGTACTTC.